The 18 T cell receptor beta chains reported below all come from one sample, sequenced in a study of lymphopenia after photon versus proton radiotherapy. Clones were sequenced by immunoSEQ multiplex PCR, and TCRdb holds only the in-frame ones, with some missing. The sample holds about 50,000 clones, under 95% seen once. Specimen: peripheral blood, collected from a patient treated with photon-based radiotherapy. The receptors come from a woman aged 40 to 50 with cholangiocarcinoma.

This clone was detected once. This sequence joins TRBV7-9 and TRBJ2-3; D unclear. The CDR3 has 11 residues. CDR1 is SEHNR, CDR2 FQNEAQ, per germline (reference sequence). Trimming took off 8 bases at V and 2 bases at J, with 5 bases between the two ends. The CDR3 DNA reads TGTGCCAGCGCATACACAGATACGCAGTATTTT. It encodes CASAYTDTQYF. Combining the CDR3 with reference TRBV7-9 and TRBJ2-3 gives the whole variable domain DTGVSQNPRHKITKRGQNVTFRCDPISEHNRLYWYRQTLGQGPEFLTYFQNEAQLEKSRLLSDRFSAERPKGSFSTLEIQRTEQGDSAMYLCASAYTDTQYFGPGTRLTVL.

The chain has TRBV5-4 and TRBJ1-2; D remains ambiguous. The CDR3 runs to 17 residues. From germline, CDR1 is SGHNT and CDR2 YYREEE (reference sequence). Trimming took off 0 bases at V and 3 bases at J, with 18 bases between the two ends. The CDR3 protein is CASSLGSVGRDHYGYTF. The CDR3 bases are TGTGCCAGCAGCTTGGGGAGTGTTGGCAGAGACCACTATGGCTACACCTTC.

The genes are TRBV4-1 and TRBJ2-7; D might be TRBD2 (5 bases). CDR1 is MGHRA, CDR2 YSYEKL, per germline. V was pared by 0 bases and J by 7 bases, with 16 bases between. The CDR3 totals 15 residues. This CDR3 is CASSQDEDGWREQYF. For the CDR3, the DNA is TGCGCCAGCAGCCAAGATGAGGACGGGTGGAGGGAGCAGTACTTC.

The chain combines TRBV4-1 with TRBJ1-3; TRBD1 matches at 7 bases. Germline CDR1 MGHRA, CDR2 YSYEKL. The CDR3 is 16 amino acids. With V trimmed by 0 bases and J by 2 bases, 4 bases remained unmatched. The chain's CDR3 is CASSQERGGAGNTIYF. CDR3 DNA: TGCGCCAGCAGCCAAGAGAGAGGGGGCGCTGGAAACACCATATATTTT.

CDR3 loop: CASSLIQGSNYGYTF. CDR3 in DNA: TGTGCCAGCAGTTTAATTCAAGGCTCTAACTATGGCTACACCTTC. The rearrangement uses TRBV28 and TRBJ1-2, with D unresolved. Germline lookup yields CDR1 MDHEN and CDR2 SYDVKM. This CDR3 spans 15 amino acids. V was shortened by 2 bases and J by 0 bases, with 10 bases between the two germline ends.

The chain's CDR3 is CASSEYVRGNEQFF. The CDR3 coding sequence is TGCGCCAGCAGTGAGTATGTGCGGGGGAATGAGCAGTTCTTC. The chain is built from TRBV10-1 and TRBJ2-1, with 7 bases fitting TRBD2. Germline CDR1 is WNHNN and CDR2 is SYGVQD (reference sequence). The CDR3 runs to 14 residues. J lost 7 bases, V lost 1 base, and 4 bases had no gene match.

This chain links TRBV4-1 with TRBJ1-1, with D unclear. The V gene's germline CDR1 is MGHRA and CDR2 YSYEKL. This CDR3 has 16 amino acids. Deletions cut 4 bases from V and 0 bases from J, with 15 bases between. The CDR3 loop reads CASSLHSAGVNTEAFF. In DNA form, the CDR3 reads TGCGCCAGCAGCCTCCACAGCGCAGGCGTGAACACTGAAGCTTTCTTT.

V is TRBV6-1 and J is TRBJ1-1; D is possibly TRBD1 (6 bases). The V end lost 6 bases, the J end lost 8 bases, and 22 bases lay between the germline ends. From germline, CDR1 is MNHNS and CDR2 SASEGT. The CDR3 spans 15 residues. CDR3 nucleotide sequence: TGTGCCAGCAGGAGAGAAGAACAAGGACAGTACGAAGCTTTCTTT. Its translation is CASRREEQGQYEAFF.

This clone showed up just once. V gene TRBV15 combines with J gene TRBJ1-2, with D maybe TRBD1 (6 bases). V gave up 5 bases and J gave up 2 bases, with 15 bases separating them. This CDR3 region has 15 residues. Germline CDR1 and CDR2: LNHNV and YYDKDF (reference sequence). The CDR3 DNA is TGTGCCACCAGCGAGGGACGGGGGCGGAACTATGGCTACACCTTC. Its protein is CATSEGRGRNYGYTF.

The gene calls are TRBV11-2 and TRBJ1-1; maybe TRBD1 (6 bases). The CDR3 length is 15 residues. The ends were cut back, 0 bases at V and 5 bases at J, with 13 bases in the middle. Germline V gives CDR1 SGHAT, CDR2 FQNNGV. CDR3 DNA sequence: TGTGCCAGCAGCTTAGATGTTCGGGGGCTTACTGAAGCTTTCTTT. It is translated as CASSLDVRGLTEAFF.

The chain couples TRBV19 to TRBJ2-1; possibly TRBD2 for D (6 bases). Germline CDR1 is LNHDA and CDR2 is SQIVND (reference sequence). The CDR3 loop spans 15 amino acids. Trimming stripped 3 bases from V and 4 bases from J, with 13 bases between. CDR3 nucleotide sequence: TGTGCCAGTAGTATTACAGGTGGAGGGTACAATGAGCAGTTCTTC. Protein sequence: CASSITGGGYNEQFF.

The chain uses TRBV6-5 and TRBJ1-4, with D possibly being TRBD1 (5 bases). The CDR3 runs 13 residues. Between the trimmed V and J ends, which lost 5 bases and 8 bases, there was a span of 12 bases. The germline V gene has CDR1 MNHEY and CDR2 SVGAGI. Written as DNA, the CDR3 is TGTGCCAGCAGTACCCGGGGCAAGGAAAAACTGTTTTTT. Translation gives CASSTRGKEKLFF.

The chain links TRBV5-1 to TRBJ2-5; 10 bases are shared with TRBD2. The germline CDR1 and CDR2 sequences are SGHRS and YFSETQ. V shed 4 bases and J 5 bases; nucleotides not matched to a gene: 8. The CDR3 spans 15 residues. CDR3 nucleotide sequence: TGCGCCAGCAGCGCTTCTAGCGGGGGCTGGGAGACCCAGTACTTC. Translation: CASSASSGGWETQYF.

The V gene is TRBV5-6, the J gene TRBJ2-1, with TRBD2 matching 7 bases. After removal of 2 bases from V and 4 bases from J, the junction contained 9 bases not matched to a gene. Looked up from germline, CDR1 is SGHDT and CDR2 is YYEEEE. This CDR3 is built from 16 residues. The CDR3 sequence is CASSLFGLVSYNEQFF. The DNA for the CDR3 is TGTGCCAGCAGCTTATTCGGACTAGTTTCATACAATGAGCAGTTCTTC.

The V and J genes are TRBV6-1 and TRBJ2-7, with 9 nucleotides matching TRBD1. CDR1 and CDR2 from the germline V gene are MNHNS and SASEGT. The CDR3 has 15 amino acids. Germline trimming cut 4 bases from V and 5 bases from J; bases unmatched to any gene: 9. CDR3 loop: CASSAPGQGFDEQYF. The CDR3 nucleotides are TGTGCCAGCAGTGCCCCGGGACAGGGTTTCGACGAGCAGTACTTC.

The gene calls are TRBV5-1 and TRBJ2-7; D gene ambiguous. The V end was cut by 5 bases, the J end by 2 bases, with 5 bases between. The CDR3 consists of 11 residues. Germline-derived CDR1 and CDR2 are SGHRS and YFSETQ. The DNA of the CDR3 is TGCGCCAGCAGAGGGACCTACGAGCAGTACTTC. As protein: CASRGTYEQYF. Combining the CDR3 with reference TRBV5-1 and TRBJ2-7 gives the whole variable domain KAGVTQTPRYLIKTRGQQVTLSCSPISGHRSVSWYQQTPGQGLQFLFEYFSETQRNKGNFPGRFSGRQFSNSRSEMNVSTLELGDSALYLCASRGTYEQYFGPGTRLTVT.

The genes are TRBV7-2 and TRBJ1-5, with no clear D. Germline V CDR1 and CDR2: SGHTA, FQGNSA. V dropped 5 bases and J dropped 0 bases, with 14 bases sitting between them. This CDR3 is 16 amino acids long. CDR3 in DNA: TGTGCCAGCAGCCTCCTGGGCCGGTATAGCAATCAGCCCCAGCATTTT. Translation: CASSLLGRYSNQPQHF.

This chain uses TRBV4-3 with TRBJ2-3; D gene ambiguous. The V gene's germline CDR1 is LGHNA and CDR2 YSLEER. The CDR3 covers 17 residues. The germline V and J ends were trimmed by 0 bases and 4 bases, with 17 bases remaining between them. The CDR3 sequence: CASSQDGDVSVADTQYF. CDR3 sequence (DNA): TGCGCCAGCAGCCAAGATGGGGATGTAAGCGTCGCAGATACGCAGTATTTT.